One TCR beta chain is described in this entry. TCRdb reprocessed the 5' RACE reads with MiXCR, giving one entry per CDR3 protein. The sample records some 300,000 distinct CDR3 sequences, around 8.1% being singletons. The germline CDR1 and CDR2 sequences are SEHNR and FQNEAQ (reference sequence). Deletions cut 2 bases from V and 6 bases from J, with 10 bases between. The CDR3 is 13 amino acids. This specimen comes from a study of T cells after yellow fever vaccination. The V and J genes are TRBV7-9 and TRBJ1-1; unclear D gene. The sequence was obtained from a man aged 18 to 29 who received the YFV17D yellow fever vaccine. Here the sequenced sample was PBMCs, taken about 49 days after the first yellow fever vaccination. The CDR3: CASSLWRGSEAFF. As DNA, the CDR3 is TGTGCCAGCAGCTTATGGCGGGGTTCTGAAGCTTTCTTT.